The 26 T cell receptor beta chains reported below all come from one sample, sequenced in a study of blood T cell repertoires in COVID-19. The method was immunoSEQ multiplex PCR; TCRdb's version includes in-frame clones alone and lacks a portion of them. Of around 63,000 clones in the sample, roughly 88% were seen once. Specimen: peripheral blood. The receptors were gathered from a man aged 50 or older with active COVID-19.

This chain links TRBV10-3 with TRBJ2-2; 7 positions match TRBD1. Germline values: CDR1 ENHRY, CDR2 SYGVKD. V lost 1 base, J lost 5 bases, and 4 bases stayed unmatched. This CDR3 comprises 15 residues. CDR3 sequence: CAISEFETGTGELFF. For the CDR3, the DNA is TGTGCCATCAGTGAGTTCGAGACAGGGACCGGGGAGCTGTTTTTT.

The count of this clone is one. The chain links TRBV6-6 to TRBJ2-6; TRBD2 agrees at 12 bases. With 5 bases clipped from V and 0 bases from J, the junction kept 5 bases outside the gene matches. The CDR3 runs 18 residues. Germline lookup yields CDR1 MNHNY and CDR2 SVGAGI (reference sequence). The CDR3 DNA reads TGTGCCAGCAGTCCTTCTAGCGGGGGGGTCTCTGGGGCCAACGTCCTGACTTTC. It encodes CASSPSSGGVSGANVLTF.

The genes are TRBV6-2 or TRBV6-3 and TRBJ1-5, with TRBD1 identical over 7 bases. The CDR3 is made up of 14 amino acids. The trim removed 4 bases at V and 7 bases at J, leaving 7 bases unmatched. The germline CDR1 and CDR2 sequences are MNHEY and SVGEGT. The CDR3 DNA sequence: TGTGCCAGCAGTTCCCGGACAGGACTCCAGCCCCAGCATTTT. This gives the protein CASSSRTGLQPQHF.

The chain is built from TRBV5-4 and TRBJ1-1, with D maybe TRBD1 (5 bases). The CDR3 has 13 amino acids. The V and J ends lost 1 base and 1 base respectively, with 5 bases between them. CDR1 is SGHNT, CDR2 YYREEE, per germline (reference sequence). CDR3 nucleotide sequence: TGTGCCAGCAGCTTGACAGGGAACACTGAAGCTTTCTTT. It encodes CASSLTGNTEAFF.

The chain is built from TRBV27 and TRBJ2-2; the match to TRBD2 covers 9 bases. V lost 7 bases to trimming and J lost 7 bases; unmatched junction nucleotides: 16. The CDR3 has 17 amino acids. CDR1 MNHEY and CDR2 SMNVEV come from the germline V gene (reference sequence). CDR3 DNA: TGTGCCAGCAAGTCCTATGGCGGGGGGGCTAGGGGCGGGGAGCTGTTTTTT. Encoded protein: CASKSYGGGARGGELFF.

This chain joins TRBV7-2 and TRBJ2-7; 7 nucleotides line up with TRBD1. The junction had 6 bases not matched to a gene; V was cut back by 1 base and J by 6 bases. Germline V lookup: CDR1 SGHTA, CDR2 FQGNSA. The CDR3 consists of 14 residues. CDR3 residues: CASSLEGANLEQYF. In DNA, the CDR3 is TGTGCCAGCAGCTTAGAGGGGGCAAATCTCGAGCAGTACTTC.

The chain links TRBV2 to TRBJ2-1; 10 positions agree with TRBD2. The ends lost 6 bases at V and 7 bases at J; junction bases unmatched: 12. The CDR3 runs 16 residues. The germline V gene has CDR1 SNHLY and CDR2 FYNNEI. The CDR3 loop reads CASSRGLAGEGNEQFF. The CDR3 DNA follows: TGTGCCAGCAGCAGGGGGCTAGCGGGGGAGGGTAATGAGCAGTTCTTC.

The J gene is TRBJ2-7, the V gene TRBV6-5; 9 bases align to TRBD2. Trimming at V came to 2 bases and at J to 12 bases, leaving 17 bases not matched to a gene. The germline V gene encodes CDR1 MNHEY and CDR2 SVGAGI. This CDR3 has 16 residues. This chain's CDR3 is CASSYLMAGGPSTLYF. The DNA for the CDR3 is TGTGCCAGCAGTTACCTTATGGCGGGGGGGCCCTCTACCCTGTACTTC.

The CDR3 reads CAIEGGGGRYNEQFF. CDR3 nucleotide sequence: TGTGCCATCGAGGGCGGCGGGGGGAGGTACAATGAGCAGTTCTTC. The chain employs TRBV2 and TRBJ2-1; 8 nucleotides align to TRBD2. CDR1 and CDR2 from the germline V gene are SNHLY and FYNNEI. This CDR3 has 15 amino acids. V lost 10 bases to trimming and J lost 4 bases; unmatched junction nucleotides: 12.

This clone was seen only a few times. The chain is built from TRBV4-1 and TRBJ1-6, with D perhaps TRBD1 (5 bases). The CDR3 length is 17 residues. V gave up 1 base and J gave up 4 bases, with 14 bases separating them. CDR1 and CDR2 from the germline V gene are MGHRA and YSYEKL. DNA for the CDR3: TGCGCCAGCAGCCAAGGTATCACAGGCCCTTATAATTCACCCCTCCACTTT. Amino acids: CASSQGITGPYNSPLHF.

The chain combines TRBV9 with TRBJ2-1; TRBD2 agrees at 9 bases. The CDR3 extends over 14 amino acids. V lost 7 bases, J lost 10 bases, and 12 bases stayed unmatched. The germline CDR1 and CDR2 sequences are SGDLS and YYNGEE. CDR3 amino acids: CASSRGGGAEEQFF. The CDR3 bases are TGTGCCAGCTCACGTGGCGGGGGGGCAGAGGAGCAGTTCTTC. Together with reference TRBV9 and TRBJ2-1, the CDR3 gives the full variable domain: DSGVTQTPKHLITATGQRVTLRCSPRSGDLSVYWYQQSLDQGLQFLIQYYNGEERAKGNILERFSAQQFPDLHSELNLSSLELGDSALYFCASSRGGGAEEQFFGPGTRLTVL.

The genes are TRBV7-8 and TRBJ1-2; no reliable D call. The germline gives CDR1 SGHVS, CDR2 FQNEAQ. Between the trimmed V and J ends, which lost 1 base and 7 bases, there was a span of 16 bases. CDR3 size: 15 residues. DNA of the CDR3: TGTGCCAGCAGCTTAGGATCTGGGCAGTCCTTTGGCTACACCTTC. This gives the protein CASSLGSGQSFGYTF.

This chain joins TRBV9 and TRBJ2-3; 9 bases map to TRBD2. The CDR3 is 15 amino acids. V gave up 2 bases and J gave up 6 bases; unmatched junction bases: 7. Germline V gene data show CDR1 as SGDLS and CDR2 as YYNGEE. DNA for the CDR3: TGTGCCAGCAGCGTGCGGGGGGGCCCTAGTGATACGCAGTATTTT. This gives the protein CASSVRGGPSDTQYF.

This chain uses TRBV6-6 with TRBJ2-1, with D perhaps matching TRBD2 (6 bases). The CDR3 spans 14 residues. Germline assignment: CDR1 MNHNY and CDR2 SVGAGI (reference sequence). V was shortened by 5 bases and J by 10 bases, with 18 bases between the two germline ends. For the CDR3, the DNA is TGTGCCAGCAGTGACCTGACTAGGACCGGGGAGCAGTTCTTC. It translates to CASSDLTRTGEQFF.

The chain employs TRBV6-2 or TRBV6-3 and TRBJ2-5; 9 bases line up with TRBD2. This CDR3 is built from 17 residues. Trimming took 0 bases from V and 0 from J; bases not matched to a gene: 5. Germline V CDR1 and CDR2: MNHEY, SVGEGT. CDR3 region: CASSYSSLAGYQETQYF. The CDR3 DNA sequence: TGTGCCAGCAGTTACTCTTCCCTAGCGGGGTACCAAGAGACCCAGTACTTC.

The CDR3 loop reads CASSLGQGNSPLHF. CDR3 in DNA: TGCGCCAGCAGCTTGGGACAGGGGAATTCACCCCTCCACTTT. The chain carries TRBV5-1 and TRBJ1-6; 8 bases align to TRBD1. The germline V gene encodes CDR1 SGHRS and CDR2 YFSETQ. This CDR3 has 14 amino acids. V lost 0 bases and J lost 7; bases outside the gene matches: 0. Combining the CDR3 with reference TRBV5-1 and TRBJ1-6 gives the whole variable domain KAGVTQTPRYLIKTRGQQVTLSCSPISGHRSVSWYQQTPGQGLQFLFEYFSETQRNKGNFPGRFSGRQFSNSRSEMNVSTLELGDSALYLCASSLGQGNSPLHFGNGTRLTVT.

J is TRBJ2-7 and V is TRBV21-1; TRBD1, as called in the table, went unchecked against the DNA. TRBV21-1 is listed as a pseudogene. The CDR3 sequence is 15 residues long. This CDR3 is CASNTRGDRAYEQYF. The CDR3 DNA is TGTGCCAGCAACACACGGGGGGACAGGGCCTACGAGCAGTACTTC.

V gene TRBV3-1 (or the pseudogene TRBV3-2) combines with J gene TRBJ2-7, with a tentative D call TRBD1 (6 bases). This CDR3 has 14 amino acids. The V end was cut by 0 bases, the J end by 7 bases, with 13 bases between. Germline V gene data show CDR1 as LGHDT and CDR2 as YNNKEL (reference sequence). The CDR3 protein is CASSQDHRATEQYF. CDR3 coding DNA: TGTGCCAGCAGCCAAGACCACAGGGCGACTGAGCAGTACTTC.

J is TRBJ2-7 and V is TRBV27, with 12 bases aligning to TRBD2. The CDR3 length is 15 residues. V lost 5 bases to trimming and J lost 2 bases; unmatched junction nucleotides: 4. Germline V lookup: CDR1 MNHEY, CDR2 SMNVEV (reference sequence). The DNA of the CDR3 is TGTGCCAGCAGTGTGACTAGCGGGAGCACCTACGAGCAGTACTTC. Protein: CASSVTSGSTYEQYF.

The rearrangement uses TRBV11-2 and TRBJ2-7; 10 bases line up with TRBD2. Germline V gene data show CDR1 as SGHAT and CDR2 as FQNNGV. V trimming: 5 bases; J trimming: 2 bases; junction bases outside the gene matches: 6. CDR3 length: 15 residues. The CDR3 nucleotides are TGTGCCAGCAGCCCTAGCAGCGGGGGGGCCTACGAGCAGTACTTC. Its translation is CASSPSSGGAYEQYF.

The rearrangement joins TRBV10-3 to TRBJ1-5; D perhaps matches TRBD1 (5 bases). The V and J ends lost 7 bases and 5 bases respectively, with 12 bases between them. Per the germline V gene, CDR1 is ENHRY and CDR2 is SYGVKD. This CDR3 is built from 13 residues. The CDR3 loop is CAITGGWDQPQHF. The CDR3 DNA is TGTGCCATCACGGGGGGTTGGGATCAGCCCCAGCATTTT.

This chain links TRBV4-2 with TRBJ1-1, with 7 bases lining up with TRBD1. Germline CDR1 LGHNA, CDR2 YNFKEQ. The trim removed 6 bases at V and 3 bases at J, leaving 4 bases unmatched. The CDR3 totals 13 residues. CDR3 region: CASRYDRDTEAFF. Written as DNA, the CDR3 is TGTGCCAGCAGATACGACAGGGACACTGAAGCTTTCTTT.

A word on this clone: This specimen includes other DNA sequences encoding the same CDR3. The rearrangement uses TRBV12-3 or TRBV12-4 and TRBJ2-5, with D perhaps TRBD2 (7 bases). This CDR3 region has 12 residues. Trimming stripped 4 bases from V and 7 bases from J, with 10 bases between. Here the CDR3 reads CASSSRGGTQYF. The CDR3 nucleotides read TGTGCCAGCAGTTCGAGGGGGGGGACCCAGTACTTC.

The chain recombines TRBV30 with TRBJ1-5; perhaps TRBD1 as D (5 bases). There are 14 residues in the CDR3. The germline CDR1 and CDR2 sequences are GTSNPN and SVGIG (reference sequence). V was shortened by 0 bases and J by 2 bases, with 8 bases between the two germline ends. Here the CDR3 reads CAWSVKGGNQPQHF. CDR3 nucleotides: TGTGCCTGGAGTGTAAAAGGGGGCAATCAGCCCCAGCATTTT.

The CDR3 nucleotides read TGCGCCAGCAGCCAAGGGGGCTACGCCTACAATGAGCAGTTCTTC. It specifies CASSQGGYAYNEQFF. The rearrangement links TRBV4-3 to TRBJ2-1; possible D gene TRBD1, 5 bases. The CDR3 runs to 15 residues. V lost 1 base and J 2 bases, leaving 9 bases between the germline ends. In germline, CDR1 is LGHNA, CDR2 YSLEER.

This chain joins TRBV19 and TRBJ1-1; possibly TRBD1 for D (6 bases). The CDR3 is 11 amino acids. The germline V and J ends were trimmed by 6 bases and 10 bases, with 12 bases remaining between them. Germline CDR1 is LNHDA and CDR2 is SQIVND (reference sequence). CDR3 sequence: CASRRGRRAFF. CDR3 sequence (DNA): TGTGCCAGTAGGCGGGGGCGTCGAGCTTTCTTT.